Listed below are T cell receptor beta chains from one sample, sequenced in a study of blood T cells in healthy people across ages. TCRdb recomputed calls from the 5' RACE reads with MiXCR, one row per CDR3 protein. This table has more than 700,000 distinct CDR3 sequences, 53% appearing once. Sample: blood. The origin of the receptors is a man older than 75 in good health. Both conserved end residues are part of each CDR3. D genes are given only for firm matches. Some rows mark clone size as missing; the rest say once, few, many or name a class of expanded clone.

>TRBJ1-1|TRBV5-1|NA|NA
CASSLGPEAFF
TGCGCCAGCAGCTTGGGGCCTGAAGCTTTCTTT
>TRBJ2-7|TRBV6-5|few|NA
CASSYQLAPTYEQYF
TGTGCCAGCAGTTACCAGCTAGCGCCTACCTACGAGCAGTACTTC
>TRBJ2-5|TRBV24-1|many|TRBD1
CATSDRTGRQETQYF
TGTGCCACCAGTGATAGGACAGGGAGGCAAGAGACCCAGTACTTC
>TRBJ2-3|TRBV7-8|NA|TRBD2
CASSYRTSGRERYAYF
TGTGCCAGCAGCTATCGGACTAGCGGGAGGGAAAGATACGCGTATTTT
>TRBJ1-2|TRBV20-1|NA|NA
CSARALSSGYTF
TGCAGTGCTAGGGCCCTCTCGAGTGGCTACACCTTC
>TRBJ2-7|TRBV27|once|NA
CASSQGPPGRGEQYF
TGTGCCAGCAGTCAAGGTCCCCCTGGGCGGGGCGAGCAGTACTTC
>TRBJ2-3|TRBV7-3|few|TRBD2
CASSLTLGTSGRRTDTQYF
TGTGCCAGCAGCTTAACCCTCGGGACTAGCGGGAGGAGGACAGATACGCAGTATTTT
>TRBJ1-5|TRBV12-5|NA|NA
CASAPEAKNQPQHF
TGTGCTAGTGCCCCAGAGGCGAAAAATCAGCCCCAGCATTTT
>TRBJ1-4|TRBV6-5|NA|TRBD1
CASRRNLGQGSEKLFF
TGTGCCAGCAGACGCAACTTGGGACAGGGAAGTGAAAAACTGTTTTTT
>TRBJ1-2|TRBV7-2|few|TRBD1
CASSLLDRGGYGYTF
TGTGCCAGCAGCTTACTGGACAGGGGGGGCTATGGCTACACCTTC
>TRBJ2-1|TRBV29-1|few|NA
CSAVEPGVVGNEQFF
TGCAGCGCCGTTGAACCGGGGGTGGTAGGCAATGAGCAGTTCTTC
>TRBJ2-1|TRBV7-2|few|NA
CASSLEVGRDEQFF
TGTGCCAGCAGCTTAGAAGTGGGGCGCGATGAGCAGTTCTTC
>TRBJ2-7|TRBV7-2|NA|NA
CASSFSRNYEQYF
TGTGCCAGCAGCTTTTCCAGAAACTACGAGCAGTACTTC
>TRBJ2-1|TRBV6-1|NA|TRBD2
CASEGGRASYNEQFF
TGTGCCAGCGAGGGAGGGAGGGCCTCCTACAATGAGCAGTTCTTC
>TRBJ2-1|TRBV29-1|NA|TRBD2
CSVEGASGVSYNEQFF
TGCAGCGTTGAAGGGGCTAGCGGGGTCTCCTACAATGAGCAGTTCTTC
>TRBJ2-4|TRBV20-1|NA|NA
CSARDSGAPAKNIQYF
TGCAGTGCTAGAGATTCCGGGGCCCCAGCCAAAAACATTCAGTACTTC
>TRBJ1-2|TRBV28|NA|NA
CASSRARTVNYGYTF
TGTGCCAGCAGCCGAGCCCGGACGGTTAACTATGGCTACACCTTC
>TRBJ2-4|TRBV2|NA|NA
CASSVGDWGKNIQYF
TGTGCCAGCAGTGTCGGGGATTGGGGCAAAAACATTCAGTACTTC
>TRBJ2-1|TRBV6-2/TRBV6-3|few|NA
CASSYSDSYNEQFF
TGTGCCAGCAGTTACTCAGACAGCTACAATGAGCAGTTCTTC
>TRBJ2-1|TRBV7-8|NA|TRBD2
CASSLGLRGKGNEQFF
TGTGCCAGCAGCTTAGGCCTGCGGGGGAAGGGCAATGAGCAGTTCTTC
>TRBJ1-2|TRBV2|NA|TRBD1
CASSAGDRRFYGYTF
TGTGCCAGCAGTGCTGGGGACAGGAGGTTCTATGGCTACACCTTC
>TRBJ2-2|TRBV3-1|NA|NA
CASTRTENTGELFF
TGCGCCAGCACCCGGACAGAGAACACCGGGGAGCTGTTTTTT
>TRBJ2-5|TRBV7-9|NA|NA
CASSLVMGGQETQYF
TGTGCCAGCAGCTTAGTGATGGGGGGCCAAGAGACCCAGTACTTC
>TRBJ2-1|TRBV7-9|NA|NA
CASSSPDQSSYNEQFF
TGTGCCAGCAGCTCACCTGACCAGAGCTCCTACAATGAGCAGTTCTTC
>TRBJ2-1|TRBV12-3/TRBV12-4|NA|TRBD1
CASSLGTGVGSYNEQFF
TGTGCCAGCAGTTTAGGGACAGGGGTAGGGAGTTACAATGAGCAGTTCTTC
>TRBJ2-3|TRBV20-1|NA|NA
CSASRGPRGTDTQYF
TGCAGTGCTAGTAGGGGCCCAAGGGGCACAGATACGCAGTATTTT
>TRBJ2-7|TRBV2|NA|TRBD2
CASTDLAGARFEQYF
TGTGCCAGCACCGACTTAGCGGGAGCACGATTTGAGCAGTACTTC
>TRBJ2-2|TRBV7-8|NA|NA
CASSLVSSNTGELFF
TGTGCCAGCAGCTTAGTGTCTAGTAACACCGGGGAGCTGTTTTTT
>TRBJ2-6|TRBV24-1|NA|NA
CATSDFPRQMGSGANVLTF
TGTGCCACCAGTGATTTTCCCCGGCAGATGGGCTCTGGGGCCAACGTCCTGACTTTC